These 15 T cell receptor beta chains came from one sample sequenced in a study of long-term antiretroviral therapy in people with HIV. Survey-level immunoSEQ v3.0 assays were run. Clones were sequenced by immunoSEQ multiplex PCR, and TCRdb holds only the in-frame ones, with some missing. The table shows about 22,000 clones, with about nine tenths occurring only once. Material: unsorted PBMCs, obtained 1.8 years before starting antiretroviral therapy. Receptors originate from a woman aged 25 to 39 with HIV.

The chain links TRBV4-1 to TRBJ1-1; D may be TRBD1 (6 bases). V was shortened by 2 bases and J by 1 base, with 8 bases between the two germline ends. There are 14 residues in the CDR3. Germline V lookup: CDR1 MGHRA, CDR2 YSYEKL. The CDR3 nucleotides read TGCGCCAGCAGCCAACAGGGGAGGAACACTGAAGCTTTCTTT. Protein: CASSQQGRNTEAFF.

This clone was counted once. J is TRBJ2-1 and V is TRBV5-8; 11 bases align to TRBD2. This CDR3 contains 15 residues. CDR1 is SGHTS and CDR2 is YDEGEE in the germline V gene. V dropped 5 bases and J dropped 10; count of bases not matched to a gene: 11. CDR3 nucleotides: TGTGCCAGCAGGGATAGCGGGGGGGCCTTAAGGGAGCAGTTCTTC. It codes for CASRDSGGALREQFF.

V is TRBV15 and J is TRBJ2-5; a weak D match, TRBD1 (7 bases). V lost 8 bases and J lost 5, with 15 bases in between. This CDR3 comprises 13 residues. Germline V CDR1 and CDR2: LNHNV, YYDKDF (reference sequence). The CDR3 nucleotides are TGTGCCACCGACCCCAGGGGGGTGGAGACCCAGTACTTC. Amino acid sequence: CATDPRGVETQYF.

The chain combines TRBV18 with TRBJ1-1; perhaps TRBD1 as D (5 bases). CDR1 KGHSH and CDR2 LQKENI come from the germline V gene. The V end was cut by 2 bases, the J end by 1 base, with 8 bases between. This CDR3 is 14 amino acids long. The CDR3 DNA follows: TGTGCCAGCTCACCAGAAGGACAGAACACTGAAGCTTTCTTT. Its translation: CASSPEGQNTEAFF.

J is TRBJ2-3 and V is TRBV7-3; TRBD1 is a possible D gene (6 bases). The V end lost 5 bases, the J end lost 2 bases, and 17 bases lay between the germline ends. This CDR3 has 16 amino acids. Germline V CDR1 and CDR2: SGHTA, FQGTGA. This CDR3 is CASSVPGEGPTDTQYF. The CDR3 DNA reads TGTGCCAGCAGCGTCCCAGGGGAAGGGCCCACAGATACGCAGTATTTT.

The rearrangement uses TRBV27 and TRBJ1-2; D is undetermined. Germline CDR1 MNHEY, CDR2 SMNVEV (reference sequence). This CDR3 comprises 16 residues. Trimming shortened V by 5 bases and J by 0 bases, and 16 bases separated the two germline ends. The CDR3 loop reads CASSHHSTAANYGYTF. The CDR3 DNA reads as TGTGCCAGCAGTCACCACTCCACAGCAGCTAACTATGGCTACACCTTC.

The V gene is TRBV9, the J gene TRBJ2-3; 12 bases match TRBD2. Germline V gene sequence: CDR1 SGDLS, CDR2 YYNGEE. V was clipped by 4 bases and J by 1 base; unmatched bases: 4. The CDR3 is 16 amino acids. The CDR3 reads CASSFLAGGGTDTQYF. The CDR3 DNA reads TGTGCCAGCAGCTTCCTAGCGGGGGGGGGCACAGATACGCAGTATTTT.

The rearrangement links TRBV29-1 to TRBJ2-3; D not resolved. The CDR3 spans 12 residues. Per germline, CDR1 SQVTM and CDR2 ANQGSEA. V lost 3 bases, J lost 5 bases, and 9 bases lay in between. This CDR3 reads CSVDGGRDTQYF. The CDR3 DNA reads TGCAGCGTTGATGGCGGTCGAGATACGCAGTATTTT.

The chain links TRBV14 to TRBJ2-3; D perhaps matches TRBD2 (5 bases). Germline V gene lookup returns CDR1 SGHDN and CDR2 FVKESK. V dropped 4 bases and J dropped 4 bases, with 9 bases sitting between them. The CDR3 loop spans 13 amino acids. As DNA, the CDR3 is TGTGCCAGCAGCCTAGGGAGTCCAGATACGCAGTATTTT. Amino acid sequence: CASSLGSPDTQYF.

V usage is TRBV19 and J usage is TRBJ1-2; D unresolved. The CDR3 loop spans 12 amino acids. Trimming pared 3 bases from V and 4 bases from J, leaving 6 bases between. The V gene's germline CDR1 is LNHDA and CDR2 SQIVND (reference sequence). CDR3 bases: TGTGCCAGTAGTATGTCCCTCTATGGCTACACCTTC. It is translated as CASSMSLYGYTF.

This rearrangement joins TRBV5-1 to TRBJ2-3; D is unclear. The CDR3 length is 13 residues. Germline assignment: CDR1 SGHRS and CDR2 YFSETQ. V shed 8 bases and J shed 5 bases, with 15 bases lying between them. The DNA of the CDR3 is TGCGCCAGTACGGATAGACCGAAAGATACGCAGTATTTT. Translated: CASTDRPKDTQYF.

V gene TRBV19 combines with J gene TRBJ1-1; D possibly corresponds to TRBD1 (6 bases). V was pared by 3 bases and J by 2 bases, with 19 bases between. The CDR3 contains 17 residues. CDR1 LNHDA and CDR2 SQIVND come from the germline V gene (reference sequence). CDR3 nucleotides: TGTGCCAGTAGTATGGGCGGTAATTGGGGGCTTAACACTGAAGCTTTCTTT. Amino acids: CASSMGGNWGLNTEAFF.

The gene calls are TRBV6-5 and TRBJ2-1, with D tentatively TRBD2 (6 bases). The CDR3 totals 13 residues. V gave up 6 bases and J gave up 2 bases, with 8 bases separating them. CDR1 is MNHEY and CDR2 is SVGAGI in the germline V gene. CDR3: CASSTGAYNEQFF. Written as DNA, the CDR3 is TGTGCCAGCAGCACGGGGGCCTACAATGAGCAGTTCTTC.

This sequence joins TRBV6-1 and TRBJ2-3; 10 nucleotides line up with TRBD2. CDR1 MNHNS and CDR2 SASEGT come from the germline V gene. J lost 0 bases, V lost 3 bases, and 9 bases had no gene match. This CDR3 region has 18 residues. CDR3 sequence reads: CASSDGLAVYSSTDTQYF. In nucleotides, the CDR3 is TGTGCCAGCAGTGACGGACTAGCGGTTTATTCTAGCACAGATACGCAGTATTTT.

The V call is TRBV7-8, the J call TRBJ2-3; D unclear. V was pared by 5 bases and J by 1 base, with 4 bases between. In germline, CDR1 is SGHVS, CDR2 FQNEAQ. The CDR3 totals 12 residues. CDR3: CASSPGTDTQYF. The CDR3 DNA is TGTGCCAGCAGCCCCGGCACAGATACGCAGTATTTT.